This T cell receptor (beta chain) comes out of a study of cytomegalovirus exposure and HLA in healthy donors. The CDR3 runs to 14 residues. After removal of 6 bases from V and 5 bases from J, the junction contained 8 bases not matched to a gene. Germline assignment: CDR1 MNHEY and CDR2 SVGAGI. Primers for the PCR totalled 60 Vbeta and 13 Jbeta. The table came from immunoSEQ multiplex PCR; TCRdb's copy has only in-frame clones and leaves some out. The sample has approximately 180,000 clones; 75% to 85% are singletons. This clone was seen a few times. Its antigen is still unknown. Regarding the study as a whole: Roughly even sequencing depth across donors was the assumption behind the presence/absence analyses. Owing to their indistinguishability, certain V segments, notably TRBV6-2 and TRBV6-3, were excluded. Prior analysis indicated that the majority of TCR beta V segments exhibited productivity approximately 87% or approximately 30% of the time. A later analysis associated some 16,000 TCR beta sequences with HLA alleles at a 0.05 false discovery rate.

The chain has TRBV6-5 and TRBJ1-1, with TRBD1 matching over 8 bases. The sequenced sample was PBMCs. The origin of this receptor is a woman aged 50 to 65 in good health and CMV-seronegative. The CDR3 here is CASRPDRGDTEAFF. CDR3 DNA sequence: TGTGCCAGCAGACCTGACAGGGGTGATACTGAAGCTTTCTTT.